Listed below are T cell receptor beta chains from one sample, sequenced in a study of CD8 T cells in Susac syndrome. TCRdb re-derived calls from the immunoSEQ multiplex PCR reads in MiXCR, one entry per CDR3 protein. The sample yields about 140,000 distinct CDR3 sequences, 85% to 95% seen once. The sample taken for sequencing was CD4+ T cells from PBMCs. The receptors were sampled from a human donor with multiple sclerosis. The CDR3 runs from the conserved cysteine through the conserved F or W. A D gene is named only where the DNA matches it firmly. Size values are once, few and many counts, or a class for expanded clones, and some rows have none.

TRBV6-5,NA,NA,TRBJ2-1,TGTGCCAGCGGTGGGGGGTCGCGGGAGCAGTTCTTC,CASGGGSREQFF
TRBV19,NA,NA,TRBJ1-2,TGTGCCAGTAGTACAGGGGCAAAGGGGACCTATGGCTACACCTTC,CASSTGAKGTYGYTF
TRBV7-9,NA,NA,TRBJ1-2,TGTGCCAGCAGTCTCGGCGAGGTGAACTATGGCTACACCTTC,CASSLGEVNYGYTF
TRBV18,NA,TRBD1,TRBJ2-7,TGTGCCAGCTCACCGGTTGGGACAGAGACCTACGAGCAGTACTTC,CASSPVGTETYEQYF
TRBV4-3,NA,NA,TRBJ2-3,TGCGCCAGCAGCCAAGCCTTAGAGGATACGCAGTATTTT,CASSQALEDTQYF
TRBV24-1,once,NA,TRBJ2-3,TGTGCCACCAGTGACCCGAAGTGGGGGGTGAGGGCAGATACGCAGTATTTT,CATSDPKWGVRADTQYF
TRBV6-2/TRBV6-3,NA,TRBD2,TRBJ2-7,TGTGCCAGCACGCCCAGCGGGGGCAATCACTACGAGCAGTACTTC,CASTPSGGNHYEQYF
TRBV5-6,NA,NA,TRBJ2-7,TGTGCCAGCAGCTTGAATCACAACTACGAGCAGTACTTC,CASSLNHNYEQYF
TRBV9,NA,NA,TRBJ1-2,TGTGCCAGCAGCGCATCCGGGACACCCTATGGCTACACCTTC,CASSASGTPYGYTF
TRBV12-3/TRBV12-4,NA,TRBD1,TRBJ1-2,TGTGCCAGCAGCCCAGGGACAGAGGGGCCATATGGCTACACCTTC,CASSPGTEGPYGYTF
TRBV28,NA,NA,TRBJ1-5,TGTGCCAGCAAAACCCCTTCACAGCCCCAGCATTTT,CASKTPSQPQHF
TRBV7-9,NA,NA,TRBJ2-1,TGTGCCAGCAGCCCCCCTCCCCTAGCATACAATGAGCAGTTCTTC,CASSPPPLAYNEQFF
TRBV6-1,NA,NA,TRBJ2-1,TGTGCCAGCAGTGATTCGGGCGATGAGCAGTTCTTC,CASSDSGDEQFF
TRBV20-1,NA,NA,TRBJ2-7,TGCAGTGCTAGCCGTGGGTCCTCAGTCTACGAGCAGTACTTC,CSASRGSSVYEQYF
TRBV5-1,NA,TRBD1,TRBJ2-1,TGCGCCAGCAGCGTGGGACAGGGTTCCTACAATGAGCAGTTCTTC,CASSVGQGSYNEQFF
TRBV27,NA,NA,TRBJ2-5,TGTGCCAGCAGTTTATCGCGGGGATTGGGCGAAGAGACCCAGTACTTC,CASSLSRGLGEETQYF
TRBV20-1,few,TRBD2,TRBJ2-7,TGCAGTGCTAGAGGGTTAGCGGGAGCCTACGAGCAGTACTTC,CSARGLAGAYEQYF
TRBV30,NA,NA,TRBJ2-1,TGTGCCTGGAGTGTACCTGCTTCGGCCGTTGAGCAGTTCTTC,CAWSVPASAVEQFF
TRBV20-1,NA,NA,TRBJ2-3,TGCAGTGCTAGACCTGGCGAGCGCACGACAGATACGCAGTATTTT,CSARPGERTTDTQYF
TRBV6-2/TRBV6-3,NA,NA,TRBJ2-4,TGTGCCAGCAGTTGGTCGGGGCGCAAAAACATTCAGTACTTC,CASSWSGRKNIQYF
TRBV12-3/TRBV12-4,NA,TRBD1,TRBJ1-2,TGTGCCAGCAGTTCGGGACAGGTGTACGGCTACACCTTC,CASSSGQVYGYTF
TRBV20-1,NA,NA,TRBJ2-1,TGCAGCCAGGGGGGCCTGGCCAATGAGCAGTTCTTC,CSQGGLANEQFF
TRBV29-1,NA,NA,TRBJ1-1,TGCAGCTCAACCGGCGGGCAGGGGCGCATGAACACTGAAGCTTTCTTT,CSSTGGQGRMNTEAFF
TRBV9,NA,TRBD2,TRBJ2-7,TGTGCCAGCAGCCGGCGGGAGAGACAAAGCCACGAGCAGTACTTC,CASSRRERQSHEQYF
TRBV3-1,NA,NA,TRBJ2-7,TGTGCCAGCAGCCACCCCGCAGGGGCAGTGCTCTACGAGCAGTACTTC,CASSHPAGAVLYEQYF